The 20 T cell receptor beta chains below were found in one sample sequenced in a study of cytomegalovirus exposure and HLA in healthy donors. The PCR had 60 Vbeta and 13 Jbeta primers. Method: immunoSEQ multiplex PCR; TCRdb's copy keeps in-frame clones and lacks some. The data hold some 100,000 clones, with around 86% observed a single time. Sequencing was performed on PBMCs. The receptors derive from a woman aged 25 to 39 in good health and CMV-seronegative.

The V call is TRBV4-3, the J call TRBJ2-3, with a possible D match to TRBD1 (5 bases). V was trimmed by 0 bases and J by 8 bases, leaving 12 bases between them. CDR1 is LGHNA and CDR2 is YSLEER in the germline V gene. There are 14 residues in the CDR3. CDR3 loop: CASSQEVTQGTQYF. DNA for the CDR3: TGCGCCAGCAGCCAAGAGGTTACCCAGGGTACGCAGTATTTT.

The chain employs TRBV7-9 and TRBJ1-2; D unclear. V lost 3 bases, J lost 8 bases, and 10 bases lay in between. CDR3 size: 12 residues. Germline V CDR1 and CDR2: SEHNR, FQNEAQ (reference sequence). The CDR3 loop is CASSFEGVGYTF. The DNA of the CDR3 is TGTGCCAGCAGCTTTGAGGGAGTAGGCTACACCTTC.

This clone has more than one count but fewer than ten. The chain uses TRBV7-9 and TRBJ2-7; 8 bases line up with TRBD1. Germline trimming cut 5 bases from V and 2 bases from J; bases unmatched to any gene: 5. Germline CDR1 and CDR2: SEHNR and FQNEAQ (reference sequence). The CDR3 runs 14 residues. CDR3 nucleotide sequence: TGTGCCAGCAGCGGGTGGGACAGGACCTACGAGCAGTACTTC. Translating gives CASSGWDRTYEQYF.

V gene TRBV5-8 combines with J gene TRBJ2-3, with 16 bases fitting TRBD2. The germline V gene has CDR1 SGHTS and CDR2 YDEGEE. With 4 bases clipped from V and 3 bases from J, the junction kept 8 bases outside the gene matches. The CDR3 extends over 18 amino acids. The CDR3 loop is CASSRGLAGGVGTDTQYF. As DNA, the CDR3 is TGTGCCAGCAGCCGGGGACTAGCGGGAGGGGTAGGAACAGATACGCAGTATTTT.

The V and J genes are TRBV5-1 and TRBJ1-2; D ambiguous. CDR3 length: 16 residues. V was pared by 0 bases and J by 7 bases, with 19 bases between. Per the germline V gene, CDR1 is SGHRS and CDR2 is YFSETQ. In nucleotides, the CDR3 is TGCGCCAGCAGCTTGGAGCCGGGGAAGACCTATAGTGGCTACACCTTC. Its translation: CASSLEPGKTYSGYTF.

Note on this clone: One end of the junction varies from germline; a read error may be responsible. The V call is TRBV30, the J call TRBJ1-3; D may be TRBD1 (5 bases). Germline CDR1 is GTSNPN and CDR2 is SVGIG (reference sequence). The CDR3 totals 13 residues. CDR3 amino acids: CAWKTVTGSTIYF. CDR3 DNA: TGTGCCTGGAAGACAGTCACTGGAAGCACCATATATTTT. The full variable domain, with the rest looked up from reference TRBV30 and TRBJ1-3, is SQTIHQWPATLVQPVGSPLSLECTVEGTSNPNLYWYRQAAGRGLQLLFYSVGIGQISSEVPQNLSASRPQDRQFILSSKKLLLSDSGFYLCAWKTVTGSTIYFGEGSWLTVV.

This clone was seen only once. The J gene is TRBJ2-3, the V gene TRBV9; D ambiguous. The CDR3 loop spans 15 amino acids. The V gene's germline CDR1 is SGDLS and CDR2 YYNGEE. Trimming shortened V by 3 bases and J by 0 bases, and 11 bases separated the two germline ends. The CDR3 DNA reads TGTGCCAGCAGCGCCGTGAAACTTAGCACAGATACGCAGTATTTT. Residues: CASSAVKLSTDTQYF.

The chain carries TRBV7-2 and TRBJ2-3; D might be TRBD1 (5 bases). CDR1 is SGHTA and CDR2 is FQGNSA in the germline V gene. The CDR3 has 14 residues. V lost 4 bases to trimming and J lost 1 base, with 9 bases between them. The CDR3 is CASSSQTGTDTQYF. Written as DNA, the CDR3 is TGTGCCAGCAGCTCCCAGACAGGCACAGATACGCAGTATTTT.

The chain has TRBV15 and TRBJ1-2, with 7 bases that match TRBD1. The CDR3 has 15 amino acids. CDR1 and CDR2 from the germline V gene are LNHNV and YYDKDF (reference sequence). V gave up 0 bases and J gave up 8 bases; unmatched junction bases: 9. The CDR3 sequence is CATSREGRGSNGYTF. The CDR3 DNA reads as TGTGCCACCAGCAGAGAGGGCAGGGGGTCTAACGGCTACACCTTC.

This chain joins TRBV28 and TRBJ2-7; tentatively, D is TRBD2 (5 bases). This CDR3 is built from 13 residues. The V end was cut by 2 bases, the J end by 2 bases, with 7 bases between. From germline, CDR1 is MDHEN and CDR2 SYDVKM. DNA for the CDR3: TGTGCCAGCAGTTTACGCGGGCCCTACGAGCAGTACTTC. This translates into CASSLRGPYEQYF. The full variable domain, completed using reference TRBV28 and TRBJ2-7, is DVKVTQSSRYLVKRTGEKVFLECVQDMDHENMFWYRQDPGLGLRLIYFSYDVKMKEKGDIPEGYSVSREKKERFSLILESASTNQTSMYLCASSLRGPYEQYFGPGTRLTVT.

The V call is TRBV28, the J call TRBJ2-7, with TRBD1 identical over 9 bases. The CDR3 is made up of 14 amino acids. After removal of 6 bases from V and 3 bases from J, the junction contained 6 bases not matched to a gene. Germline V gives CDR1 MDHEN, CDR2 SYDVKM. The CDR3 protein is CASSPGQGIYEQYF. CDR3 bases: TGTGCCAGCAGCCCCGGACAGGGGATCTACGAGCAGTACTTC.

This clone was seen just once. Written as DNA, the CDR3 is TGTGCCATCAGTGCCTATGGGGGACTAGCGGGAGGGATCGTCTCCTACGAGCAGTACTTC. Its protein product is CAISAYGGLAGGIVSYEQYF. The chain is built from TRBV10-3 and TRBJ2-7, with 16 bases fitting TRBD2. V was clipped by 4 bases and J by 0 bases; unmatched bases: 12. In germline, CDR1 is ENHRY, CDR2 SYGVKD. CDR3 length: 20 residues.

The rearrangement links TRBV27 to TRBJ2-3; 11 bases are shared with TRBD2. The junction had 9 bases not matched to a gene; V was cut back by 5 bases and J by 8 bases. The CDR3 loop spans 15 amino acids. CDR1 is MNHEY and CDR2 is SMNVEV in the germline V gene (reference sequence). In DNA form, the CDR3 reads TGTGCCAGCAGTACGACGGGACTAGCGGTGGGTACGCAGTATTTT. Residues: CASSTTGLAVGTQYF.

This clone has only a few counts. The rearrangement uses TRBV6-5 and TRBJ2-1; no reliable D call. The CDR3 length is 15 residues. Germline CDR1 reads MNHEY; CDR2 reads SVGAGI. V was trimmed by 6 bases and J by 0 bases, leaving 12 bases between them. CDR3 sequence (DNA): TGTGCCAGCAGGTCCCCCAGAAGCTCCTACAATGAGCAGTTCTTC. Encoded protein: CASRSPRSSYNEQFF.

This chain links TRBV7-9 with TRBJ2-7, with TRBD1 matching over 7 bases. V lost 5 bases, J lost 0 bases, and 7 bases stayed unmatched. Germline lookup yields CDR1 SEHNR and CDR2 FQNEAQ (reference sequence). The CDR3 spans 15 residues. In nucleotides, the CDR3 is TGTGCCAGCAGCCGACAGGGTCCCATCTCCTACGAGCAGTACTTC. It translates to CASSRQGPISYEQYF.

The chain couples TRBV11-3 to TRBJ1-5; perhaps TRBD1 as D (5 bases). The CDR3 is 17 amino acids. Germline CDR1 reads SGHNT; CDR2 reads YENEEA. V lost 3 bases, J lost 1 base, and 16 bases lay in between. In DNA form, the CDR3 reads TGTGCCAGCAGCTTTGGGGAAGGGGCCCCAAGCAATCAGCCCCAGCATTTT. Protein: CASSFGEGAPSNQPQHF.

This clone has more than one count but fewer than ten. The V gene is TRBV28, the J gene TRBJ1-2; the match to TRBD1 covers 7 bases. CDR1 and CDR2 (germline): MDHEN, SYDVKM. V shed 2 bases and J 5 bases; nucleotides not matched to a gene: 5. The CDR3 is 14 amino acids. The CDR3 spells CASSLGQVKYGYTF. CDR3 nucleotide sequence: TGTGCCAGCAGTTTAGGACAGGTTAAATATGGCTACACCTTC.

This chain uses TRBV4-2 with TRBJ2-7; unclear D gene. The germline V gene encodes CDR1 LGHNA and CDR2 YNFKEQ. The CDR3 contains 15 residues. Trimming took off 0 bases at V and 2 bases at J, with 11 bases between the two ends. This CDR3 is CASSQDLQAPYEQYF. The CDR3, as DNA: TGTGCCAGCAGCCAAGATCTTCAAGCTCCCTACGAGCAGTACTTC.

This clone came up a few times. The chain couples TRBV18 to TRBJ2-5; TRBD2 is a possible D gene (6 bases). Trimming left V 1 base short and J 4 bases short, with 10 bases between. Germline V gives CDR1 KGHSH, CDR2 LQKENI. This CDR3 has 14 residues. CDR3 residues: CASSPLVEGETQYF. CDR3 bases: TGTGCCAGCTCACCACTCGTGGAGGGAGAGACCCAGTACTTC.

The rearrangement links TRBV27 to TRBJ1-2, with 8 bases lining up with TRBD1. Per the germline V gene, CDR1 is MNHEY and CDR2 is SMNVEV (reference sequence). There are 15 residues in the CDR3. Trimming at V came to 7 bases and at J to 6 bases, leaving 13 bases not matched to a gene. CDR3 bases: TGTGCCAGCACGTTGACAGGGGCGCAGGGTAATGGCTACACCTTC. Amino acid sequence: CASTLTGAQGNGYTF.